This TCR beta chain was sequenced for a study of blood T cell repertoires in COVID-19. Trimming removed 5 bases from V and 0 bases from J; junction bases left unmatched: 5. Germline CDR1 and CDR2: SEHNR and FQNEAQ (reference sequence). This CDR3 is built from 16 residues. Generated by immunoSEQ multiplex PCR, the TCRdb table keeps only in-frame clones and is missing some. This sample carries 300,000 to 400,000 clones, around nine tenths of them seen once, and the ten largest clones take roughly 3.3%. Sequencing was carried out using peripheral blood. This chain uses TRBV7-9 with TRBJ1-4; TRBD1 matches 8 bases. The TCR was taken from a woman under 30 who had recovered from COVID-19. The CDR3 sequence is CASSLGQAATNEKLFF. Here the CDR3 DNA reads TGTGCCAGCAGCCTGGGACAGGCTGCAACTAATGAAAAACTGTTTTTT.